The entry that follows covers one TCR beta chain sequence. This clonotype turned up a few times. Its antigen has not been determined. No base-level quality is on record; no much larger clone is a single base apart. TCR beta CDR3 regions were amplified from RNA transcripts for repertoire sequencing. HTBI primers and the Qiagen OneStep RT-PCR kit were used in a first-round RT-PCR, which was followed by a second-round multiplex PCR, size selection and purification. The libraries underwent paired-end sequencing with 100 bp reads on an Illumina HiSeq2000. Turning to the authors' computational methods: SOAPnuke was used to process the reads, removing any read that contained adapters or uncalled bases, had a mean Phred below 15, or lacked an exact match to the constant primer or identifier. COPE v1.2.5 was used to merge high-quality paired reads. Each unique nucleotide sequence was treated as a clonotype, and MiTCR v1.1 was used to align the clonotypes to the IMGT TRB V, D and J references. Only V-J combinations with frequency above 0.0001 were analysed, covering around 99% of repertoires. For each V-J combination, a TCR clonal expansion and chaos score was defined as the ratio of F50 clonal expansion to chaos observed in the TCRdist matrix. Welch's t-statistics and random forest were used to reduce the features to 10 to 15 V-J combinations, which were then used as input to a naive Bayes classifier. The similarity between thyroid and blood repertoires was quantified using the Morisita-Horn index. The public reads were reprocessed in TCRdb via fastp at Q25 and MiXCR, keeping in-frame beta chains. For every CDR3 protein sequence, its rows merge into one entry that carries the most common genes and DNA. The V and J calls come from TCRdb's annotation, not from the publication. The sample table records about 410,000 distinct CDR3 sequences; around 20% of these occur just once. The top ten hold roughly 1.4% of the sample.

The data are from a study of Graves' ophthalmopathy and Graves' hyperthyroidism (dated by TCRdb to 2016 to 2019). The study in broad terms: Peripheral blood was collected at initial diagnosis, prior to any treatment. The 100 or so discovery patients were randomly split 7:3 into training and test sets. To explore V-J signatures that distinguish ophthalmopathy from hyperthyroidism, a discovery set of 90 to 100 patients was enrolled, made up of around 40 with ophthalmopathy and 55 to 65 with stable hyperthyroidism. An independent validation cohort was composed of 18 hyperthyroidism patients and some 16 patients who later progressed from hyperthyroidism to ophthalmopathy. The study used TCR beta repertoire signatures to distinguish Graves' ophthalmopathy from Graves' hyperthyroidism and to predict progression to ophthalmopathy. Following sampling, methimazole starting at 30 mg daily was administered to hyperthyroidism patients, and high-dose intravenous methylprednisolone was administered to ophthalmopathy patients. In total, some 130 blood samples were TCR-sequenced: approximately 42 ophthalmopathy, roughly 77 hyperthyroidism and approximately 17 hyperthyroidism-to-ophthalmopathy patients. In more than five hyperthyroidism patients, T-cell repertoires of thyroid tissue and blood were compared. The paper's findings and limits, for the study overall: Most of the expanded thyroid clonotypes with a frequency above 0.001 were also detected in blood, and it was suggested that the thyroid immune response may be reflected by blood repertoires. No statistical method was used to predetermine the sample size, and group allocation was not hidden from the investigators. In cross-validation, the 13-signature model distinguished ophthalmopathy from stable hyperthyroidism with about 90% sensitivity and almost 83% specificity, and in the test set the corresponding values were approximately 79% and 70%. In validation, the model predicted ophthalmopathy progression with 70.59% sensitivity and about 77% specificity; 12 predicted patients were CT-confirmed with GO in a median of approximately six months.

The ophthalmopathy patients had moderately to severely active disease, with a Clinical Activity Score of 3 or higher, a NOSPECS grade of 4 or higher, and a disease duration of less than 3 months. Patients with other autoimmune diseases, uncontrolled infections, pregnancy or lactation were excluded from the study. Clinical symptoms, serum thyroxine, TRAb, thyroid ultrasound and orbital computed tomography formed the basis of the diagnosis. Ficoll-Paque density gradient centrifugation was used to isolate PBMCs from about 9.4 ml of fresh peripheral blood. Trizol reagent was used to extract the total RNA, and its quality was then checked on an Agilent 2100 Bioanalyzer. Inclusive of the bounding cysteine and phenylalanine, the CDR3 is 16 residues long. Only the CDR3 part of the read is kept: 48 bases, read in frame from the first base. From the germline V gene, CDR1 is MDHEN and CDR2 is SYDVKM. V and J are trimmed by 7 bases and 4 bases, and the gene matches miss 8 bases of the junction.

This clonotype was obtained from a woman aged 18-35 years with Graves' ophthalmopathy. Donor details come from another sample of the same person, matched by shared clones. Recombination joined TRBV28 with TRBJ2-2; 11 central bases correspond to TRBD2. The sample consisted of peripheral blood. The DNA is TGTGCCAGCAAGAATAGCGGGGGGGCGGGCACCGGGGAGCTGTTTTTT. Translated, it reads CASKNSGGAGTGELFF.